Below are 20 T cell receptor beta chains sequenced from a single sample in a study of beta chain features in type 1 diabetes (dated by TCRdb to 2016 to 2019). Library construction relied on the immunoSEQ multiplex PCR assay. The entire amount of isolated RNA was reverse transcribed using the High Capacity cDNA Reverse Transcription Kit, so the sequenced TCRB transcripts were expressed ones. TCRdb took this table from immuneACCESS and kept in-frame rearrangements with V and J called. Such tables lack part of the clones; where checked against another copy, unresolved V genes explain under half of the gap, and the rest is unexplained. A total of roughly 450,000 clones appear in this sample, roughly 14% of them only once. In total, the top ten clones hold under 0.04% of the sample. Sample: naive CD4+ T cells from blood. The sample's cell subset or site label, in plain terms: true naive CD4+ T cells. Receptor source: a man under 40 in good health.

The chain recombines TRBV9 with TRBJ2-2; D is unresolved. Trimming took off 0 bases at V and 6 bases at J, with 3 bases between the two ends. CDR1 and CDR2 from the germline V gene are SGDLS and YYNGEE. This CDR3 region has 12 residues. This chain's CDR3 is CASSVVSGELFF. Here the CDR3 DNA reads TGTGCCAGCAGCGTAGTGTCCGGGGAGCTGTTTTTT.

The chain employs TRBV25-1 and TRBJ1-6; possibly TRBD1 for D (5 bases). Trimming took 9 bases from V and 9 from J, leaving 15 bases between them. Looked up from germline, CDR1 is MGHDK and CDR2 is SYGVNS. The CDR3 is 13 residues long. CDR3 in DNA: TGTGCCAGTAGGGGATTATTTGGTTCACCCCTCCACTTT. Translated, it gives CASRGLFGSPLHF.

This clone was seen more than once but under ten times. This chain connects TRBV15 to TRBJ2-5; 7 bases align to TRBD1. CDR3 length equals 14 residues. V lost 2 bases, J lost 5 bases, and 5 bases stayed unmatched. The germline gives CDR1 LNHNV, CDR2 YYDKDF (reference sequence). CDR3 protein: CATSRPTGVETQYF. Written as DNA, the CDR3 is TGTGCCACCAGCAGACCTACAGGGGTTGAGACCCAGTACTTC.

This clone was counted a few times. In DNA, the CDR3 is TGCGCCAGCAGCCTGAGACTAGCGGGAGCCTTGGGAGAGACCCAGTACTTC. It specifies CASSLRLAGALGETQYF. The rearrangement joins TRBV5-1 to TRBJ2-5; 12 nucleotides agree with TRBD2. The CDR3 runs to 17 residues. The junction had 11 bases not matched to a gene; V was cut back by 4 bases and J by 4 bases. In germline, CDR1 is SGHRS, CDR2 YFSETQ.

This CDR3 is CASSLRSHTGELFF. CDR3 DNA: TGCGCCAGCAGCTTGAGGTCCCACACCGGGGAGCTGTTTTTT. This chain links TRBV5-1 with TRBJ2-2, with no clear D. Trimming took off 1 base at V and 3 bases at J, with 7 bases between the two ends. The CDR3 spans 14 residues. Germline CDR1 is SGHRS and CDR2 is YFSETQ.

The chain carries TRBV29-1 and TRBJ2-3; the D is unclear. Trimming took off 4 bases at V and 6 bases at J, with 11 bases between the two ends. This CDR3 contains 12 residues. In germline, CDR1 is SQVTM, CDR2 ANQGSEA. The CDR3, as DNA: TGCAGCGTTGTTTTGGGATCTGATACGCAGTATTTT. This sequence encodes CSVVLGSDTQYF.

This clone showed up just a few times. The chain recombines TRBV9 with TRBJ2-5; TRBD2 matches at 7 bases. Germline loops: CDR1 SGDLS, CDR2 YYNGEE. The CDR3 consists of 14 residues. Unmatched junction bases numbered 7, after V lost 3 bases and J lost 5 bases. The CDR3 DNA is TGTGCCAGCAGCGCCATAGGGAGGGAGGAGACCCAGTACTTC. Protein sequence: CASSAIGREETQYF.

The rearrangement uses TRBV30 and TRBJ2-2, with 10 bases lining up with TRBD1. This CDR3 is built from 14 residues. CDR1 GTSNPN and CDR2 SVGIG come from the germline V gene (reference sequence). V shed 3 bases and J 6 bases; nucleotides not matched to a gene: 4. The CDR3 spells CAWSSGQGAGELFF. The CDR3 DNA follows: TGTGCCTGGAGCTCCGGACAGGGGGCCGGGGAGCTGTTTTTT.

CDR3 sequence reads: CSVGIAGGPGEQFF. Written as DNA, the CDR3 is TGCAGCGTTGGGATAGCGGGGGGGCCTGGTGAGCAGTTCTTC. J is TRBJ2-1 and V is TRBV29-1; TRBD2 agrees at 11 bases. Germline V CDR1 and CDR2: SQVTM, ANQGSEA. V lost 4 bases and J lost 9; bases outside the gene matches: 8. The CDR3 contains 14 residues.

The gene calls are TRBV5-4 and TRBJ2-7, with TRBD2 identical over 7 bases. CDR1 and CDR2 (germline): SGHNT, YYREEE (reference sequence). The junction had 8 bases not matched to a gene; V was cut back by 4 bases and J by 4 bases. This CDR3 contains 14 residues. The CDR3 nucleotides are TGTGCCAGCAGCCCAGCGGGGTCTTCGTACGAGCAGTACTTC. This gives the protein CASSPAGSSYEQYF.

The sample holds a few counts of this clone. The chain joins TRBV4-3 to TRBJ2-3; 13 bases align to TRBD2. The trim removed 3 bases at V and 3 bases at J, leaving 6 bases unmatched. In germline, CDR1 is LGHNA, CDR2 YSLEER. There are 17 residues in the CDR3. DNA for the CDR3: TGCGCCAGCAGCCAGATGGGGACTAGCGGGATTACAGATACGCAGTATTTT. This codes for CASSQMGTSGITDTQYF.

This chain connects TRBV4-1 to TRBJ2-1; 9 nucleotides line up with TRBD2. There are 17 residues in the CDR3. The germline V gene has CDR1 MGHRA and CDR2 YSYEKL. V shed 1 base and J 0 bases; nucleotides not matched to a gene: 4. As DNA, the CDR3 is TGCGCCAGCAGCCAAGCTCTAGCGGGACCCTCCTACAATGAGCAGTTCTTC. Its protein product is CASSQALAGPSYNEQFF.

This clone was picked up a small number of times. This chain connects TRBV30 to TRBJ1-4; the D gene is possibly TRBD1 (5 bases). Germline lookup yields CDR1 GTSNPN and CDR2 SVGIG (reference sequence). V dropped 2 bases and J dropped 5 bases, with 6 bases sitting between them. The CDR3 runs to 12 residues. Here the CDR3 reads CAWSPGNEKLFF. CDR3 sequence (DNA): TGTGCCTGGAGTCCAGGGAATGAAAAACTGTTTTTT.

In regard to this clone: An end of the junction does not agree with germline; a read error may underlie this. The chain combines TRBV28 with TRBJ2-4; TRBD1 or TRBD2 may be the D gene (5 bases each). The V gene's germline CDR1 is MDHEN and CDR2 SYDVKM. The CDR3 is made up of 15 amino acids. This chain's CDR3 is CANSLFGRERNIQYF. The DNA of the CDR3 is TGTGCCAACAGTTTATTCGGCAGGGAGAGGAACATTCAGTACTTC.

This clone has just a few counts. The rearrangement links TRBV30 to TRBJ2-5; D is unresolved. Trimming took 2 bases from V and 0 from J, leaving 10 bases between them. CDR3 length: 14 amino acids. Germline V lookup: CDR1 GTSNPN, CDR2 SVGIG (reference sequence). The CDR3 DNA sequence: TGTGCCTGGAGTCCCAAGATGTACCAAGAGACCCAGTACTTC. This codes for CAWSPKMYQETQYF.

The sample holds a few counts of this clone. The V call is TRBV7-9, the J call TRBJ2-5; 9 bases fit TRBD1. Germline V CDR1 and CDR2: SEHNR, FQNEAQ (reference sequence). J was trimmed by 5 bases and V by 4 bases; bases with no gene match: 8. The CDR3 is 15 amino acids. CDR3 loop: CASSYAGTGSETQYF. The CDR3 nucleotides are TGTGCCAGCAGCTACGCCGGGACAGGGTCTGAGACCCAGTACTTC. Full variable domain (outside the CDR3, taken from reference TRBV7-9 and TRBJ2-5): DTGVSQNPRHKITKRGQNVTFRCDPISEHNRLYWYRQTLGQGPEFLTYFQNEAQLEKSRLLSDRFSAERPKGSFSTLEIQRTEQGDSAMYLCASSYAGTGSETQYFGPGTRLLVL.

The CDR3 DNA reads TGTGCCAGCAGCCGGCAACAGGGAGAGACCCAGTACTTC. Translated, it gives CASSRQQGETQYF. The chain joins TRBV7-2 to TRBJ2-5; tentatively, D is TRBD1 (6 bases). This CDR3 comprises 13 residues. V was pared by 5 bases and J by 4 bases, with 11 bases between. The V gene's germline CDR1 is SGHTA and CDR2 FQGNSA.

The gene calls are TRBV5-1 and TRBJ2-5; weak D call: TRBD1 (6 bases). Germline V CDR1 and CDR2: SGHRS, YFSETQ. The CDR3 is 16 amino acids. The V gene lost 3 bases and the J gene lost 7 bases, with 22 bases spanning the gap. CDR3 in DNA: TGCGCCAGCAGCTCTTATGGTAGACAGGACAAGGGGACCCAGTACTTC. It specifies CASSSYGRQDKGTQYF.

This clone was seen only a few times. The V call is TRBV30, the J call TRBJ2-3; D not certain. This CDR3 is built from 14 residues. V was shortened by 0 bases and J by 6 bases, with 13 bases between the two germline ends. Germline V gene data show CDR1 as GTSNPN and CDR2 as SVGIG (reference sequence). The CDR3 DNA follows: TGTGCCTGGAGTGTACGGGTTTTGGAGGATACGCAGTATTTT. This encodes CAWSVRVLEDTQYF.

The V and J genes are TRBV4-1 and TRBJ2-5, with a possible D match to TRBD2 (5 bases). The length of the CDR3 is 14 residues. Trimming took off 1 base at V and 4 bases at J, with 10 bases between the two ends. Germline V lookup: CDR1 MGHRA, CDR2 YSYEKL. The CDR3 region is CASSQASGIETQYF. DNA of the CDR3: TGCGCCAGCAGCCAAGCATCGGGGATAGAGACCCAGTACTTC.